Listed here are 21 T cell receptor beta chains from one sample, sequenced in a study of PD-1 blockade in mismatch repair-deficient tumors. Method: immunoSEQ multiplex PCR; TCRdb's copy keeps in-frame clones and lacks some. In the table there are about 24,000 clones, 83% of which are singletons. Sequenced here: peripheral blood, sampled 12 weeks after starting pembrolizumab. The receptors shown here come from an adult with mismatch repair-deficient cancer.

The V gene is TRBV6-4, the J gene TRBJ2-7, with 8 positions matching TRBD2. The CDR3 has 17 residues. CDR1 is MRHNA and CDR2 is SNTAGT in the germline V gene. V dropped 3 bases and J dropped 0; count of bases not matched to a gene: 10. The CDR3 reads CASSDGLAGGSSYEQYF. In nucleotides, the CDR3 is TGTGCCAGCAGTGATGGTCTAGCGGGCGGGAGCTCCTACGAGCAGTACTTC.

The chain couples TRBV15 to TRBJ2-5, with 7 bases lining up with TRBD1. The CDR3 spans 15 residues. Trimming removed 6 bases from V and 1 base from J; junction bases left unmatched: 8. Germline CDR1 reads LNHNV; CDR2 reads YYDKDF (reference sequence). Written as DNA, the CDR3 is TGTGCCACCAGGGAGATTGGACAGGTCCAAGAGACCCAGTACTTC. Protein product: CATREIGQVQETQYF.

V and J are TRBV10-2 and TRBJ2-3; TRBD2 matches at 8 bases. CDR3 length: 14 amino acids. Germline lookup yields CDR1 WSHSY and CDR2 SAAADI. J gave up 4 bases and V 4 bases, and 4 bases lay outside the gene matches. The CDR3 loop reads CASSAGGRADTQYF. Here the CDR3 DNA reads TGCGCCAGCAGTGCGGGGGGGAGGGCAGATACGCAGTATTTT.

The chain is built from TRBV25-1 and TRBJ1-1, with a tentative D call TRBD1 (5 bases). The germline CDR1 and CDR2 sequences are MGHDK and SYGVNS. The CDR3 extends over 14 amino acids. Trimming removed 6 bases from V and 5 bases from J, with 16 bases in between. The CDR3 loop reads CASRGDLSSTEAFF. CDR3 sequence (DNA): TGTGCCAGCAGGGGGGACTTGTCTTCTACTGAAGCTTTCTTT. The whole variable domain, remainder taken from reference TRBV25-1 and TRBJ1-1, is EADIYQTPRYLVIGTGKKITLECSQTMGHDKMYWYQQDPGMELHLIHYSYGVNSTEKGDLSSESTVSRIRTEHFPLTLESARPSHTSQYLCASRGDLSSTEAFFGQGTRLTVV.

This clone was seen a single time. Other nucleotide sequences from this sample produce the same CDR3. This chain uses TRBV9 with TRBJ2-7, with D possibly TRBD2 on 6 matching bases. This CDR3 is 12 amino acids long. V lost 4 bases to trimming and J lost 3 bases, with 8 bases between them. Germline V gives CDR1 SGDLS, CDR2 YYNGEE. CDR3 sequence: CASSPGGYEQYF. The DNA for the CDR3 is TGTGCCAGCAGCCCCGGGGGCTACGAGCAGTACTTC.

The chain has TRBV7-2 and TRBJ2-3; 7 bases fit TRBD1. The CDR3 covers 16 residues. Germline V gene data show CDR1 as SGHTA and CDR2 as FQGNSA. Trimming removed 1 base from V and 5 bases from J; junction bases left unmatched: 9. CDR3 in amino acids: CASSLGTGYPQDTQYF. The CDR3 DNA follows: TGTGCCAGCAGCTTAGGGACAGGCTACCCACAAGATACGCAGTATTTT.

CDR3 DNA sequence: TGTGCCAGCAGTGAAGGCATTTATAGCAATCAGCCCCAGCATTTT. Amino acid sequence: CASSEGIYSNQPQHF. The V call is TRBV25-1, the J call TRBJ1-5; D not resolved. V lost 2 bases to trimming and J lost 0 bases, with 8 bases between them. The V gene's germline CDR1 is MGHDK and CDR2 SYGVNS. CDR3 length: 15 amino acids.

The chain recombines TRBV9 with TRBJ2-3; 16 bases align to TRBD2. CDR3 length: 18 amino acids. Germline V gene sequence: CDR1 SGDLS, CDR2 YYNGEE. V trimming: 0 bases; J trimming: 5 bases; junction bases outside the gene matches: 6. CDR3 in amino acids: CASSVEGLAGGPGDTQYF. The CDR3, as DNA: TGTGCCAGCAGCGTAGAGGGACTAGCGGGAGGGCCAGGAGATACGCAGTATTTT.

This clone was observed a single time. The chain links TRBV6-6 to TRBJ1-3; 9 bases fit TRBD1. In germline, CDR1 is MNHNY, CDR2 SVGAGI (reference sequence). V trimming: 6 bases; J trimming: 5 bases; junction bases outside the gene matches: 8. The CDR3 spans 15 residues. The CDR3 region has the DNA TGTGCCAGCAGGACACCGGGACAGGGTAGAAACACCATATATTTT. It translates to CASRTPGQGRNTIYF.

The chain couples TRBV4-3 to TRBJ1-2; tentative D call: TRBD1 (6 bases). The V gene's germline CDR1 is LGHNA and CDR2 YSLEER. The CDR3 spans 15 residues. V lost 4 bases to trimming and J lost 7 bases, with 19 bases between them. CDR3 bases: TGCGCCAGCAGCCCTATCAGGGGATTCGGTCGTGGCTACACCTTC. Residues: CASSPIRGFGRGYTF.

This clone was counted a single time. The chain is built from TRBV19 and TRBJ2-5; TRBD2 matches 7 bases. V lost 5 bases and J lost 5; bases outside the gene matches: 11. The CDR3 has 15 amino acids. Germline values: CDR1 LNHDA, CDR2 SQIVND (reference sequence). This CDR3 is CASSRGEGRGETQYF. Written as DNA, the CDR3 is TGTGCCAGTAGTCGGGGGGAGGGCCGGGGGGAGACCCAGTACTTC. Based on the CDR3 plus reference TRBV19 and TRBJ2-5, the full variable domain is DGGITQSPKYLFRKEGQNVTLSCEQNLNHDAMYWYRQDPGQGLRLIYYSQIVNDFQKGDIAEGYSVSREKKESFPLTVTSAQKNPTAFYLCASSRGEGRGETQYFGPGTRLLVL.

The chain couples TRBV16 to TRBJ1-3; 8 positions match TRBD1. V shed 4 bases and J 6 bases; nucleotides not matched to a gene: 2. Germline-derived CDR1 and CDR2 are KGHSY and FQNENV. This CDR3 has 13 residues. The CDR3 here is CASSPQGANTIYF. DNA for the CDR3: TGTGCCAGCAGCCCGCAGGGGGCAAACACCATATATTTT.

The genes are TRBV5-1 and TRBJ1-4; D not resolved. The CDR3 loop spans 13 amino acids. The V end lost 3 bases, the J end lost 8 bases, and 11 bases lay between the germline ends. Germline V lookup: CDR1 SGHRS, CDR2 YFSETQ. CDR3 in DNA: TGCGCCAGCAGCTCAGAACTAAGGGAAAAACTGTTTTTT. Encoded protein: CASSSELREKLFF.

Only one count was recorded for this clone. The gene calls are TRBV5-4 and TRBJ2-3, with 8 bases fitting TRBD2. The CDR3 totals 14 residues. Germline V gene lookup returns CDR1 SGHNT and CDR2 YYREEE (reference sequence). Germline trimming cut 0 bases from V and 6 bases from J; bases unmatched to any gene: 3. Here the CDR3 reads CASSLGREADTQYF. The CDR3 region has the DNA TGTGCCAGCAGCTTGGGGCGGGAGGCGGATACGCAGTATTTT.

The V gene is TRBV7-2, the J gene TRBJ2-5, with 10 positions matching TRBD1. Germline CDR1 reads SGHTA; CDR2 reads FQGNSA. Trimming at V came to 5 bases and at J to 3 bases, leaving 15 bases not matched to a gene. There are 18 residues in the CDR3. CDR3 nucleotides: TGTGCCAGCAGCCGACTTAGGTTGAGGACAGGGGGTGAAGAGACCCAGTACTTC. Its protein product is CASSRLRLRTGGEETQYF.

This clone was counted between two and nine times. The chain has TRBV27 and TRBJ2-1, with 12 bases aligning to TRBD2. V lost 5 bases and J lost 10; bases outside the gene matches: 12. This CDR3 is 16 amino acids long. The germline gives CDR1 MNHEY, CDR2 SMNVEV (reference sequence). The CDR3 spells CASSQWLAGGPWEQFF. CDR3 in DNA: TGTGCCAGCAGTCAGTGGCTAGCGGGAGGGCCATGGGAGCAGTTCTTC.

CDR3 in amino acids: CASSATLRGERGYTF. The CDR3 coding sequence is TGTGCCAGCAGTGCCACATTAAGGGGGGAGCGAGGCTACACCTTC. The chain carries TRBV6-1 and TRBJ1-2; D is perhaps TRBD1 (6 bases). CDR3 length equals 15 residues. V lost 4 bases, J lost 8 bases, and 20 bases lay in between. The germline V gene has CDR1 MNHNS and CDR2 SASEGT.

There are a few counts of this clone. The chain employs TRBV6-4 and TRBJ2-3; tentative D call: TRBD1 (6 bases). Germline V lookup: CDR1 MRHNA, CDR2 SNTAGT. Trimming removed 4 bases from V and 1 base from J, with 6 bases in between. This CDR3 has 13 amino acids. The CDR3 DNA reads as TGTGCCAGCAGTGCAGGGGGCACAGATACGCAGTATTTT. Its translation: CASSAGGTDTQYF.

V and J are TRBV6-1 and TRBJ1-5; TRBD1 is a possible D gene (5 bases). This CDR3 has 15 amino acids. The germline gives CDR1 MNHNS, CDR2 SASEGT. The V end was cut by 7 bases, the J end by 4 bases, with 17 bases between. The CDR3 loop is CASTPIVGGNQPQHF. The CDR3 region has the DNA TGTGCCAGCACCCCCATTGTCGGGGGAAATCAGCCCCAGCATTTT.

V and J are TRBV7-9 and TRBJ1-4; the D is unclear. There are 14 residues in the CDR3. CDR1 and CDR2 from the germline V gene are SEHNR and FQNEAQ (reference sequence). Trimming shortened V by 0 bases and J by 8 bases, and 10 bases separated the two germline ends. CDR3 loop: CASSLALADEKLFF. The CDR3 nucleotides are TGTGCCAGCAGCTTAGCGTTGGCAGACGAAAAACTGTTTTTT.

CDR3 protein: CSAIEPGQGGNEQFF. The CDR3 region has the DNA TGCAGCGCTATCGAACCGGGACAGGGTGGGAATGAGCAGTTCTTC. V gene TRBV29-1 combines with J gene TRBJ2-1, with 9 bases identical to TRBD1. With V trimmed by 7 bases and J by 7 bases, 14 bases remained unmatched. Germline V gene lookup returns CDR1 SQVTM and CDR2 ANQGSEA. CDR3 length: 15 amino acids.